This T cell receptor (beta chain) was sequenced in a study of blood T cell repertoires in COVID-19. About the study: T cells, B-cell-depleted T cells, or PBMCs provided the cDNA or gDNA that served as material.

Trimming left V 1 base short and J 3 bases short, with 9 bases between. The CDR3 sequence is 15 residues long. Germline V gives CDR1 SGHVS, CDR2 FNYEAQ. Only in-frame clones appear in the TCRdb table, and some are missing; sequencing was by immunoSEQ multiplex PCR. Of 150,000 to 200,000 clones in the sample, around 84% are singletons; the top ten hold about 5.6%. Clinical history reported by participants formed the basis on which cohorts were assigned. The sequence derives from a man aged 40-50 years who had recovered from COVID-19. Sequenced material: PBMCs or T cells enriched from blood (not recorded which). This rearrangement joins TRBV7-6 to TRBJ1-4; D uncertain. CDR3 DNA: TGTGCCAGCAGCTTAGGGCCCTCATCTAATGAAAAACTGTTTTTT. Translated: CASSLGPSSNEKLFF.